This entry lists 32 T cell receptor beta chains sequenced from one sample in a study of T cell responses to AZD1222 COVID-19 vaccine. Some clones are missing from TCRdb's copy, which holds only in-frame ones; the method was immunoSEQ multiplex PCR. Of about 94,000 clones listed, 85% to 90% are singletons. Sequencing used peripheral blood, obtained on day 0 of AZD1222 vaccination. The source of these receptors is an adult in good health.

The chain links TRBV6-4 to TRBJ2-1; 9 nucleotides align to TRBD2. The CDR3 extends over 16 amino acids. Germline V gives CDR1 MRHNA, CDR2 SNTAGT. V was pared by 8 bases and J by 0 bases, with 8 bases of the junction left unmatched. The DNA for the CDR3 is TGTGCCAGCTCCTCCCTAGCGGGGAGCTCCTACAATGAGCAGTTCTTC. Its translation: CASSSLAGSSYNEQFF.

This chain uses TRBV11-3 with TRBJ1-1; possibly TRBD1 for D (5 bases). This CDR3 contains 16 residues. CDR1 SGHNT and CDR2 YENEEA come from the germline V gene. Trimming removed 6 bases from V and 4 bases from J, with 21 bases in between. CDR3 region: CASSKTDWWGTTEAFF. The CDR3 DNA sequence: TGTGCCAGCAGTAAGACAGATTGGTGGGGTACCACTGAAGCTTTCTTT.

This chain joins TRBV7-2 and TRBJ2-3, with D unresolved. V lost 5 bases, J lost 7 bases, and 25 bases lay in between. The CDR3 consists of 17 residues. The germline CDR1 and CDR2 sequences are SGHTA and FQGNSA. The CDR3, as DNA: TGTGCCAGCAGCGCAGGCCGGACGGACGGCTCCCGGTATACGCAGTATTTT. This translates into CASSAGRTDGSRYTQYF.

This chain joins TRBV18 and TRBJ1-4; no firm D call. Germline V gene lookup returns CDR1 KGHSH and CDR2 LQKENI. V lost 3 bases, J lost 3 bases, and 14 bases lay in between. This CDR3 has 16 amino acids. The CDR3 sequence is CASSPPVAGANEKLFF. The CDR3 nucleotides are TGTGCCAGCTCACCGCCGGTGGCAGGCGCTAATGAAAAACTGTTTTTT.

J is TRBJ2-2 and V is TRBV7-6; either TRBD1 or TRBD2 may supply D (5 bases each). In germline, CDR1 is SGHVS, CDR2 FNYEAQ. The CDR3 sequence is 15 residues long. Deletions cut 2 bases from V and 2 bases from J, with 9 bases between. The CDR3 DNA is TGTGCCAGCAGCTTACGAGGGGTCAACACCGGGGAGCTGTTTTTT. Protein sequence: CASSLRGVNTGELFF.

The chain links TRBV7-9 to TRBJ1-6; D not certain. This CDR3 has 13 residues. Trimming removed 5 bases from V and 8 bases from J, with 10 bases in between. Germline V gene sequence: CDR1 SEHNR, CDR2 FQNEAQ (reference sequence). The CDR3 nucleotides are TGTGCCAGCAGCCCCCTCGGGGATTCACCCCTCCACTTT. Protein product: CASSPLGDSPLHF.

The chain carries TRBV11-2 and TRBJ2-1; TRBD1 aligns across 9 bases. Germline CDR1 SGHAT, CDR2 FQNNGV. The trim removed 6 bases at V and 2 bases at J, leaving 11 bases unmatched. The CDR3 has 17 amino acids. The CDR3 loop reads CASSYEPGQGTYNEQFF. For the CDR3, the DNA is TGTGCCAGCAGTTACGAACCGGGACAGGGAACCTACAATGAGCAGTTCTTC.

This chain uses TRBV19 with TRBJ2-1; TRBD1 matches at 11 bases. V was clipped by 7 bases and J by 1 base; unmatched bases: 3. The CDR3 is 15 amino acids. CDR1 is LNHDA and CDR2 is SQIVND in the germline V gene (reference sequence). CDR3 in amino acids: CASTRDRGSYNEQFF. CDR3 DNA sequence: TGTGCCAGTACCAGGGACAGGGGGTCCTACAATGAGCAGTTCTTC.

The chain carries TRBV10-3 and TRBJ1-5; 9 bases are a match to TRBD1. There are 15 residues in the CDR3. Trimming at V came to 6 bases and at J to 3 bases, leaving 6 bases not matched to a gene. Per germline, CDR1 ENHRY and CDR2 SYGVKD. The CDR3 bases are TGTGCCATCAGGGCCGGACAGGGGAACAATCAGCCCCAGCATTTT. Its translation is CAIRAGQGNNQPQHF.

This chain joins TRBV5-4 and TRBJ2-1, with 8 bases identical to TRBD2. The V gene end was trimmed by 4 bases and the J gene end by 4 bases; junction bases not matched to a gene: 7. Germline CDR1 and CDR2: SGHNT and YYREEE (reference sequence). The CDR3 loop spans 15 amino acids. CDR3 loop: CASSTAGGGYNEQFF. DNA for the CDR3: TGTGCCAGCAGCACCGCCGGGGGGGGTTACAATGAGCAGTTCTTC.

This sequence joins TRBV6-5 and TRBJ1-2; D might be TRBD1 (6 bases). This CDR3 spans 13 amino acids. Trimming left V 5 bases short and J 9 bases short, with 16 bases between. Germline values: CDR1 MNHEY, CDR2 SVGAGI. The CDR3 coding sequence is TGTGCCAGCAGTCCCATCGGGACATCTAGCTACACCTTC. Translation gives CASSPIGTSSYTF.

DNA for the CDR3: TGTGCCATCAGTGAGGCAGATTTCGACGGGAACACTGAAGCTTTCTTT. Amino acid sequence: CAISEADFDGNTEAFF. This chain joins TRBV10-3 and TRBJ1-1; D is unclear. Germline CDR1 reads ENHRY; CDR2 reads SYGVKD. The CDR3 totals 16 residues. Trimming stripped 2 bases from V and 1 base from J, with 14 bases between.

CDR3 protein: CASSFTAERDGFF. In nucleotides, the CDR3 is TGTGCCAGCAGCTTCACAGCGGAAAGGGATGGCTTCTTC. V usage is TRBV6-6 and J usage is TRBJ2-1; D perhaps matches TRBD2 (5 bases). The V and J ends lost 6 bases and 16 bases respectively, with 22 bases between them. Looked up from germline, CDR1 is MNHNY and CDR2 is SVGAGI (reference sequence). The CDR3 runs 13 residues.

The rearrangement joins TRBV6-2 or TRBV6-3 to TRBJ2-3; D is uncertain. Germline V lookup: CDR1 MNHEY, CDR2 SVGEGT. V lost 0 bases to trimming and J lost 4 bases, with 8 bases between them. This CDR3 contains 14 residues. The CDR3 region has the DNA TGTGCCAGCAGTTACTCGTCTTTCGCAGATACGCAGTATTTT. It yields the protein CASSYSSFADTQYF.

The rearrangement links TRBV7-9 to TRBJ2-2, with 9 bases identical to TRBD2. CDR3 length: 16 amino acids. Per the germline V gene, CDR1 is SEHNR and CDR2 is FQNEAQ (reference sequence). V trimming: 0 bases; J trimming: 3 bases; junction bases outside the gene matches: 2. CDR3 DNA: TGTGCCAGCAGCTTAGCGCGCGGGAGGGACACCGGGGAGCTGTTTTTT. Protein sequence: CASSLARGRDTGELFF. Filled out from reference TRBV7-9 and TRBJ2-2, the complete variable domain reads DTGVSQNPRHKITKRGQNVTFRCDPISEHNRLYWYRQTLGQGPEFLTYFQNEAQLEKSRLLSDRFSAERPKGSFSTLEIQRTEQGDSAMYLCASSLARGRDTGELFFGEGSRLTVL.

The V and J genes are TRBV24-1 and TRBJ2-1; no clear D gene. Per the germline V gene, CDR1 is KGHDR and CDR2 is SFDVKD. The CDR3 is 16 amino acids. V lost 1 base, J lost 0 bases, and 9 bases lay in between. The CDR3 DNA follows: TGTGCCACCAGTGATTTCTCCGCCCGCTCCTACAATGAGCAGTTCTTC. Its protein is CATSDFSARSYNEQFF.

The CDR3 spells CASSGTSGGAATQYF. As DNA, the CDR3 is TGTGCCAGCAGTGGGACTAGCGGGGGGGCCGCGACCCAGTACTTC. The chain has TRBV2 and TRBJ2-5, with TRBD2 matching over 15 bases. After removal of 4 bases from V and 7 bases from J, the junction contained 4 bases not matched to a gene. Per the germline V gene, CDR1 is SNHLY and CDR2 is FYNNEI. The CDR3 length is 15 residues.

In nucleotides, the CDR3 is TGTGCCAGCACCCTGATAGTAGCGTCAGATACGCAGTATTTT. Translation gives CASTLIVASDTQYF. The rearrangement joins TRBV5-8 to TRBJ2-3; D possibly corresponds to TRBD2 (5 bases). V was pared by 6 bases and J by 4 bases, with 15 bases between. The germline V gene has CDR1 SGHTS and CDR2 YDEGEE. The length of the CDR3 is 14 residues.

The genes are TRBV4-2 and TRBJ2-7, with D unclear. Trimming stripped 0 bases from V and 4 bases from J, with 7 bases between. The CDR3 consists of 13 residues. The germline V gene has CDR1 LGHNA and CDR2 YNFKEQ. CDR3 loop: CASSQDEVYEQYF. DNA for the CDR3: TGTGCCAGCAGCCAAGACGAGGTTTACGAGCAGTACTTC.

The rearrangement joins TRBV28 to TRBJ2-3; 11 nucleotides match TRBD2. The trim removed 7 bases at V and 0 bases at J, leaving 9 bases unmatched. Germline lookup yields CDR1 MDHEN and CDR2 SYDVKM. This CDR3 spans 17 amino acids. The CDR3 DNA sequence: TGTGCCAGCAACTTGGACCGGACTAGCGGGAGCACAGATACGCAGTATTTT. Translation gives CASNLDRTSGSTDTQYF.

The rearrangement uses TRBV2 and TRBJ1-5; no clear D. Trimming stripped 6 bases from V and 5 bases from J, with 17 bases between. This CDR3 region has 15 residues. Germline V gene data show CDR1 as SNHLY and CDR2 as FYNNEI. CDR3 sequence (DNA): TGTGCCAGCAGGGGGTCGAGGCTTGGATATCAGCCCCAGCATTTT. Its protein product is CASRGSRLGYQPQHF.

CDR3 region: CASSSGGLVASGELFF. The CDR3 DNA follows: TGTGCCAGCAGCTCGGGGGGGCTGGTAGCTTCCGGGGAGCTGTTTTTT. J is TRBJ2-2 and V is TRBV14, with TRBD2 matching 8 bases. Per the germline V gene, CDR1 is SGHDN and CDR2 is FVKESK. The J segment lost 6 bases and the V segment lost 5 bases, leaving 11 bases of the junction unmatched. CDR3 length equals 16 residues.

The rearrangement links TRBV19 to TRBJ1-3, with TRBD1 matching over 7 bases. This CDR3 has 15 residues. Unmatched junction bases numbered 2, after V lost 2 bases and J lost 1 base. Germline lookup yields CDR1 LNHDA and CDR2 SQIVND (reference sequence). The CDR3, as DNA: TGTGCCAGTAGTATACTACAGGGGTCTGGAAACACCATATATTTT. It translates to CASSILQGSGNTIYF.

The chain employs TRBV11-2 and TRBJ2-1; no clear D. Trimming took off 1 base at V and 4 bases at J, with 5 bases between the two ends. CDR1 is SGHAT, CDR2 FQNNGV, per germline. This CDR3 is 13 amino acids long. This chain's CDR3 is CASSLALYNEQFF. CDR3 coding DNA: TGTGCCAGCAGCTTAGCACTTTACAATGAGCAGTTCTTC.

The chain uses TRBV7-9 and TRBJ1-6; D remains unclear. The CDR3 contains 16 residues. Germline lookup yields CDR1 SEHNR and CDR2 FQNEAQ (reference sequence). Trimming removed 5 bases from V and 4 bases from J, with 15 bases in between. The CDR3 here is CASSPGNSIYNSPLHF. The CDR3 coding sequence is TGTGCCAGCAGCCCTGGGAACTCCATTTATAATTCACCCCTCCACTTT. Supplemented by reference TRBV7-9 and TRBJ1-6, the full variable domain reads DTGVSQNPRHKITKRGQNVTFRCDPISEHNRLYWYRQTLGQGPEFLTYFQNEAQLEKSRLLSDRFSAERPKGSFSTLEIQRTEQGDSAMYLCASSPGNSIYNSPLHFGNGTRLTVT.

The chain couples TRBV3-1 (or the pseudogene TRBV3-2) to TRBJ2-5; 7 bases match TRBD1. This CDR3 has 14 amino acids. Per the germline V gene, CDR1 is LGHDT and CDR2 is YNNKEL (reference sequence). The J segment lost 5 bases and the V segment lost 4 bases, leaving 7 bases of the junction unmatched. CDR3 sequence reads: CASSLQGWDETQYF. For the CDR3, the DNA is TGTGCCAGCAGCCTACAGGGGTGGGATGAGACCCAGTACTTC.

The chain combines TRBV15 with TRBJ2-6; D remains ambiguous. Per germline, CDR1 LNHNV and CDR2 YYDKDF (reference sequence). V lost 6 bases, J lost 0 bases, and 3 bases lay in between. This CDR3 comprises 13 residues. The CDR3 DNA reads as TGTGCCACCAGGGCCTCTGGGGCCAACGTCCTGACTTTC. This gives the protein CATRASGANVLTF.

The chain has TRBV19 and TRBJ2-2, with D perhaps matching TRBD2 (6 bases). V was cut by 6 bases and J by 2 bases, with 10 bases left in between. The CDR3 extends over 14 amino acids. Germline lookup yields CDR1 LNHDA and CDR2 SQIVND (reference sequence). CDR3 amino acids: CASRGTLNTGELFF. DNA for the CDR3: TGTGCCAGTAGAGGGACTTTAAACACCGGGGAGCTGTTTTTT. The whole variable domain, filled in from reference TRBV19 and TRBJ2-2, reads DGGITQSPKYLFRKEGQNVTLSCEQNLNHDAMYWYRQDPGQGLRLIYYSQIVNDFQKGDIAEGYSVSREKKESFPLTVTSAQKNPTAFYLCASRGTLNTGELFFGEGSRLTVL.

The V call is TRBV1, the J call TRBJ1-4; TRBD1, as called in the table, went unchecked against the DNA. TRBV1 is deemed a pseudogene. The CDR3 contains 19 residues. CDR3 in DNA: TGCACCAGCAGCCAAGAGGAGACAGGGGAATTATCGCGTAGAGAAAAACTGTTTTTT. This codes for CTSSQEETGELSRREKLFF.

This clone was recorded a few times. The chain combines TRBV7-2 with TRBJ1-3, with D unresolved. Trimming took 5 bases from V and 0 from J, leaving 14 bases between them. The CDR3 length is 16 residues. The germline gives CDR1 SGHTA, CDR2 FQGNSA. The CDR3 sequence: CASSAIGRVSGNTIYF. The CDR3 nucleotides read TGTGCCAGCAGCGCAATCGGGAGAGTCTCTGGAAACACCATATATTTT.

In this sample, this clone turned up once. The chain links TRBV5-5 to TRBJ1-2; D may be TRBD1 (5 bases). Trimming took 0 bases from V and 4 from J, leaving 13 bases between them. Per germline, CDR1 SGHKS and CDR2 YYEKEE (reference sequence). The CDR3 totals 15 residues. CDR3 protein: CASSLDAGPIYGYTF. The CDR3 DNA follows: TGTGCCAGCAGCTTGGATGCAGGGCCCATCTATGGCTACACCTTC.

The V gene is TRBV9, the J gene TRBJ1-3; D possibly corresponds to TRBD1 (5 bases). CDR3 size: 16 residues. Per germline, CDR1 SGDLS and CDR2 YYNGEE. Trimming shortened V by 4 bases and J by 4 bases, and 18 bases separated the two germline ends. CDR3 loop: CASSPGEAVFGNTIYF. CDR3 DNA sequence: TGTGCCAGCAGCCCGGGGGAGGCGGTTTTCGGAAACACCATATATTTT.